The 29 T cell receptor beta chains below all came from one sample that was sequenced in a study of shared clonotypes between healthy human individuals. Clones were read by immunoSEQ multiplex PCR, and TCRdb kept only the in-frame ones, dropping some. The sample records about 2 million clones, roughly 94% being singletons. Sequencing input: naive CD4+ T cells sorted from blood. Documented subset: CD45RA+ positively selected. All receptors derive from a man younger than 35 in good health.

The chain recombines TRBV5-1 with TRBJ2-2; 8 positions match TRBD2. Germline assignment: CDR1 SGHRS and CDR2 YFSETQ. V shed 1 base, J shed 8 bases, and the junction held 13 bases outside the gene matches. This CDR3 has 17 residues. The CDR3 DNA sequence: TGCGCCAGCAGCTTGAGGATAAGCGGGGGAGCGGCGGGGGAGCTGTTTTTT. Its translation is CASSLRISGGAAGELFF.

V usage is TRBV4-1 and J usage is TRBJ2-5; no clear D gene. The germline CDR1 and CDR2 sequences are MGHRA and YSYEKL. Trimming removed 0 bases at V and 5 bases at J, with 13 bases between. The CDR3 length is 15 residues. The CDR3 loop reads CASSQDGLQRETQYF. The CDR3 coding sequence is TGCGCCAGCAGCCAAGATGGGCTTCAGAGGGAGACCCAGTACTTC.

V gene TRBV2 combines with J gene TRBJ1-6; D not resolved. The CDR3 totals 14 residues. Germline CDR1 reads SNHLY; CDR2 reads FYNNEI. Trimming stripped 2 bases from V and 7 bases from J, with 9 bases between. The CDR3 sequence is CASSEKGLNSPLHF. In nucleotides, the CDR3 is TGTGCCAGCAGTGAAAAGGGATTGAATTCACCCCTCCACTTT.

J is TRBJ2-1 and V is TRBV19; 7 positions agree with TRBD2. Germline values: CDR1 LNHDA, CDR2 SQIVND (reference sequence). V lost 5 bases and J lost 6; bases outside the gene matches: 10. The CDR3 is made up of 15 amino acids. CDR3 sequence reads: CASSGPRLAPNEQFF. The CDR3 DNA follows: TGTGCCAGTAGTGGTCCGAGACTAGCCCCCAATGAGCAGTTCTTC.

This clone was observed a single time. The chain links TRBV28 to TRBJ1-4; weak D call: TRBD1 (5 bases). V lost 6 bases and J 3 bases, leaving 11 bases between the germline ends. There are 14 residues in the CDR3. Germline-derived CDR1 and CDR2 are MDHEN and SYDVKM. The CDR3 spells CASRGVLANEKLFF. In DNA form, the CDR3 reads TGTGCCAGCAGAGGGGTTTTGGCTAATGAAAAACTGTTTTTT.

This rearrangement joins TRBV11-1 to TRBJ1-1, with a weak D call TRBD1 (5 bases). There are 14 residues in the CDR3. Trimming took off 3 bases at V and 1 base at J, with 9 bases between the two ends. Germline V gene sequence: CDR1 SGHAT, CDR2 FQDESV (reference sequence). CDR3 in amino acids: CASSFPGTNTEAFF. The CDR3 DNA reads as TGTGCCAGCAGCTTCCCAGGGACGAACACTGAAGCTTTCTTT.

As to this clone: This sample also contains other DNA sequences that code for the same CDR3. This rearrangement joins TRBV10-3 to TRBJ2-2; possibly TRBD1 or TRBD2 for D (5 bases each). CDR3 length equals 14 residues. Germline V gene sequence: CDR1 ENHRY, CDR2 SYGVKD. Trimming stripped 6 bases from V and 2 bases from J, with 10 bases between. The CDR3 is CAISEGPNTGELFF. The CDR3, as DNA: TGTGCCATCAGCGAGGGACCTAACACCGGGGAGCTGTTTTTT.

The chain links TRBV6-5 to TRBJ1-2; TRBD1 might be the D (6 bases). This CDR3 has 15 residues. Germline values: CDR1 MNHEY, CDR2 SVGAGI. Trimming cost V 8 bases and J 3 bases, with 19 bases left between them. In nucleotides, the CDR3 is TGTGCCAGCGGAAAAAGGGACAATTTTTACTATGGCTACACCTTC. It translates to CASGKRDNFYYGYTF.

The CDR3 region is CASSIGAPDTQYF. CDR3 coding DNA: TGCGCCAGCAGCATTGGGGCCCCAGATACGCAGTATTTT. V is TRBV5-1 and J is TRBJ2-3, with a possible D match to TRBD1 (5 bases). V was pared by 4 bases and J by 4 bases, with 10 bases between. CDR1 and CDR2 (germline): SGHRS, YFSETQ. CDR3 length: 13 residues.

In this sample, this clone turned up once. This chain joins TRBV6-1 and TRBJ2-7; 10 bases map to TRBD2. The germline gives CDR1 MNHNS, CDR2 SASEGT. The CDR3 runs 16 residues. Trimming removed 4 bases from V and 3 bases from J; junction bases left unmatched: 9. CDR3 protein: CASSGLISGGSYEQYF. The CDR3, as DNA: TGTGCCAGCAGTGGGTTGATTAGCGGGGGGAGCTACGAGCAGTACTTC.

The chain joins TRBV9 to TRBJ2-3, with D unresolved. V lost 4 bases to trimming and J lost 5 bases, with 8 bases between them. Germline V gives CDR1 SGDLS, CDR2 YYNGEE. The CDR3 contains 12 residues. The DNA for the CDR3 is TGTGCCAGCAGCCACCGGGTAGATACGCAGTATTTT. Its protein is CASSHRVDTQYF.

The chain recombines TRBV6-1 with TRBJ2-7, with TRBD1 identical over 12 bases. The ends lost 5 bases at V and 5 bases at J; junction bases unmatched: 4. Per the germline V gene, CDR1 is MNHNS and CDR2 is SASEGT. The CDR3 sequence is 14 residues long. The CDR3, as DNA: TGTGCCAGCAGTTCCGGGACAGGGGGCCACGAGCAGTACTTC. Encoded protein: CASSSGTGGHEQYF.

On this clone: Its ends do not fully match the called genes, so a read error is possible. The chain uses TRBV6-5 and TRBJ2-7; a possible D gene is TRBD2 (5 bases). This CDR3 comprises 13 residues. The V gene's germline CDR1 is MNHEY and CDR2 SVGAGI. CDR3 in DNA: TGTGCCAGCAGTCATCTCGAAGGAGGCGAGCAGTCCTTC. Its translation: CASSHLEGGEQSF.

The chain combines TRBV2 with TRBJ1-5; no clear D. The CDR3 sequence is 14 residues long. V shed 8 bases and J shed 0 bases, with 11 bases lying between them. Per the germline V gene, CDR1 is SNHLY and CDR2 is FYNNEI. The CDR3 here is CASSSFYSNQPQHF. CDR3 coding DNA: TGTGCCAGCTCTAGCTTTTATAGCAATCAGCCCCAGCATTTT.

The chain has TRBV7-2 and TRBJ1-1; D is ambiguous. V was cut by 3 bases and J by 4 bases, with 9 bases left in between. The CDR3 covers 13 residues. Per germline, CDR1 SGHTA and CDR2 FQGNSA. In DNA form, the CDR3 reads TGTGCCAGCAGCTTTTCCCCCGCCACTGAAGCTTTCTTT. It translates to CASSFSPATEAFF.

The CDR3 is CASSEMGAVGEKLFF. Here the CDR3 DNA reads TGTGCCAGCAGTGAGATGGGGGCGGTTGGAGAAAAACTGTTTTTT. The chain recombines TRBV6-1 with TRBJ1-4; a weak D match, TRBD1 (6 bases). V shed 3 bases and J shed 8 bases, with 16 bases lying between them. Germline lookup yields CDR1 MNHNS and CDR2 SASEGT. The CDR3 spans 15 residues.

The CDR3 DNA sequence: TGCGCCAGCAGTGACTGGGACAGCCCGAACACCGGGGAGCTGTTTTTT. Translating it yields CASSDWDSPNTGELFF. V and J are TRBV10-1 and TRBJ2-2; 7 bases agree with TRBD1. Trimming at V came to 3 bases and at J to 0 bases, leaving 4 bases not matched to a gene. The CDR3 has 16 amino acids. Per germline, CDR1 WNHNN and CDR2 SYGVQD (reference sequence).

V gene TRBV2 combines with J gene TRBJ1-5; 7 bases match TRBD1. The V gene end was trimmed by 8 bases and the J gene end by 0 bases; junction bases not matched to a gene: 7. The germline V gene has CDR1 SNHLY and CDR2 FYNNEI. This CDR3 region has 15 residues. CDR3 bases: TGTGCCAGCCGGGACAGACATCCTAGCAATCAGCCCCAGCATTTT. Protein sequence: CASRDRHPSNQPQHF.

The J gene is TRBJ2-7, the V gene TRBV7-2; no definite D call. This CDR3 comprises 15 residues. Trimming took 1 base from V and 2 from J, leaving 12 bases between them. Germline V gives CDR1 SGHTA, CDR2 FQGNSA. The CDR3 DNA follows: TGTGCCAGCAGCTTAGACCCGGCAATCCCCTACGAGCAGTACTTC. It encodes CASSLDPAIPYEQYF.

The CDR3 sequence is CASSLAPGTVYGYTF. CDR3 nucleotide sequence: TGTGCCAGCAGCTTAGCTCCGGGGACAGTCTATGGCTACACCTTC. The rearrangement uses TRBV7-9 and TRBJ1-2; TRBD1 matches 7 bases. This CDR3 has 15 amino acids. CDR1 SEHNR and CDR2 FQNEAQ come from the germline V gene (reference sequence). The ends lost 0 bases at V and 4 bases at J; junction bases unmatched: 5.

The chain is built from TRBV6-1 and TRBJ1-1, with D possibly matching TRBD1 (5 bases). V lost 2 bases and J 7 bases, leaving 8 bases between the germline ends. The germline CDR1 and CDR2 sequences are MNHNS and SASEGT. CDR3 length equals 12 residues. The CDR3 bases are TGTGCCAGCAGTGAACAAACAGGTGAAGCTTTCTTT. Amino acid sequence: CASSEQTGEAFF.

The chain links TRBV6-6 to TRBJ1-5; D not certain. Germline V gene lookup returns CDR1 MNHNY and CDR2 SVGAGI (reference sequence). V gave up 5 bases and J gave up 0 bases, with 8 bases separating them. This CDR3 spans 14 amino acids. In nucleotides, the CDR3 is TGTGCCAGCAGTCTACATTATAGCAATCAGCCCCAGCATTTT. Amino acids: CASSLHYSNQPQHF.

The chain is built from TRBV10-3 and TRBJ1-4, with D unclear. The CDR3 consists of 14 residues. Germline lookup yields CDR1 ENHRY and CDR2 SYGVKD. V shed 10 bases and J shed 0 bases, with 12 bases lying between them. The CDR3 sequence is CATGSGATNEKLFF. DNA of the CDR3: TGTGCCACCGGATCTGGAGCAACTAATGAAAAACTGTTTTTT.

The DNA of the CDR3 is TGTGCCATCAGTGACTCGGGACAGGGACTGGCTGGCTACACCTTC. This sequence encodes CAISDSGQGLAGYTF. The chain has TRBV10-3 and TRBJ1-2, with 9 bases matching TRBD1. In germline, CDR1 is ENHRY, CDR2 SYGVKD. V lost 3 bases, J lost 7 bases, and 9 bases stayed unmatched. The CDR3 runs to 15 residues.

DNA of the CDR3: TGTGCAAGTCGCTTAAGGGCTAGCGCCATCGGGGAGCTGTTTTTT. Translated: CASRLRASAIGELFF. The V and J genes are TRBV12-2 and TRBJ2-2; the table's D call of TRBD2 was not tested on the DNA. TRBV12-2 is flagged as a pseudogene. CDR3 length: 15 residues.

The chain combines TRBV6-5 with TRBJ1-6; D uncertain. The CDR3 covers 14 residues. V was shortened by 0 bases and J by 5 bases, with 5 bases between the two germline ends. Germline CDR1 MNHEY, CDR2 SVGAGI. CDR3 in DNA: TGTGCCAGCAGTTACTCGGAAGATAATTCACCCCTCCACTTT. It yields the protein CASSYSEDNSPLHF.

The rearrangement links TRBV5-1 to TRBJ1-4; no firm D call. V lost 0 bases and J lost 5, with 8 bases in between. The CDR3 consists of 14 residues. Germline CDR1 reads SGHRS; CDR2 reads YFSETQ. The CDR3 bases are TGCGCCAGCAGCTTGGGAGGGTGGAATGAAAAACTGTTTTTT. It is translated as CASSLGGWNEKLFF.

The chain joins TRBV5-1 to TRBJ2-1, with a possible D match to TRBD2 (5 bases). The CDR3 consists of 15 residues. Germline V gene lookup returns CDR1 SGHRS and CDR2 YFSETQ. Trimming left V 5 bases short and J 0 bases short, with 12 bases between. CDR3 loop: CASRITGSSYNEQFF. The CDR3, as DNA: TGCGCCAGCAGAATCACGGGGAGCTCCTACAATGAGCAGTTCTTC.

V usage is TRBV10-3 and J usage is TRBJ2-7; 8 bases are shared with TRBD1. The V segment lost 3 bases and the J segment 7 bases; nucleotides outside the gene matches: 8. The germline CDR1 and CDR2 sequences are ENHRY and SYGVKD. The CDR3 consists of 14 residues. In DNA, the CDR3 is TGTGCCATCAGTGAAGGGCAGGGGGCTTGGGAGCAGTACTTC. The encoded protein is CAISEGQGAWEQYF.